One and the same sample provided the 5 T cell receptor beta chains below, sequenced in a study of blood T cell repertoires in COVID-19. The method was immunoSEQ multiplex PCR; TCRdb's version includes in-frame clones alone and lacks a portion of them. This table has roughly 250,000 clones, around nine tenths appearing once. Sequenced: PBMCs or T cells enriched from blood (not recorded which). Receptors were obtained from a woman aged 18-35 years who had recovered from COVID-19.

V usage is TRBV7-2 and J usage is TRBJ1-2, with 8 bases lining up with TRBD1. CDR1 SGHTA and CDR2 FQGNSA come from the germline V gene. With V trimmed by 6 bases and J by 8 bases, 14 bases remained unmatched. This CDR3 spans 15 amino acids. The CDR3: CASRTDRGDPGGYTF. CDR3 sequence (DNA): TGTGCCAGCAGGACAGACAGGGGCGATCCCGGCGGCTACACCTTC.

This clone was counted once. V usage is TRBV11-3 and J usage is TRBJ2-1, with 9 bases matching TRBD2. Germline V CDR1 and CDR2: SGHNT, YENEEA. The CDR3 consists of 14 residues. J gave up 8 bases and V 1 base, and 3 bases lay outside the gene matches. The CDR3 spells CASSLGREGDEQFF. CDR3 coding DNA: TGTGCCAGCAGCTTAGGGCGGGAGGGTGATGAGCAGTTCTTC.

The chain employs TRBV28 and TRBJ2-7; a possible D gene is TRBD2 (6 bases). Germline assignment: CDR1 MDHEN and CDR2 SYDVKM. The CDR3 has 14 residues. V lost 6 bases, J lost 6 bases, and 18 bases lay in between. In DNA, the CDR3 is TGTGCCAGCAGCTACCCCACCCGGGGAGGCGAGCAGTACTTC. The encoded protein is CASSYPTRGGEQYF. Using reference TRBV28 and TRBJ2-7 for the parts outside the CDR3, the full variable domain is DVKVTQSSRYLVKRTGEKVFLECVQDMDHENMFWYRQDPGLGLRLIYFSYDVKMKEKGDIPEGYSVSREKKERFSLILESASTNQTSMYLCASSYPTRGGEQYFGPGTRLTVT.

DNA of the CDR3: TGTGCCAGCTACCTCGGGGGGTCAGGCTATGGCTACACCTTC. Translation gives CASYLGGSGYGYTF. The rearrangement joins TRBV7-9 to TRBJ1-2, with D perhaps TRBD1 (5 bases). The CDR3 extends over 14 amino acids. With 8 bases removed from V and 4 bases from J, the gap between germline ends came to 17 bases. Germline values: CDR1 SEHNR, CDR2 FQNEAQ (reference sequence).

The rearrangement links TRBV7-2 to TRBJ1-1; possibly TRBD1 for D (6 bases). The CDR3 runs 16 residues. Looked up from germline, CDR1 is SGHTA and CDR2 is FQGNSA. V lost 4 bases and J lost 7, with 22 bases in between. CDR3 protein: CASSSPSSRGLVEAFF. The CDR3 DNA follows: TGTGCCAGCAGCTCGCCATCGTCGCGGGGGCTTGTTGAAGCTTTCTTT. Filled out from reference TRBV7-2 and TRBJ1-1, the complete variable domain reads GAGVSQSPSNKVTEKGKDVELRCDPISGHTALYWYRQSLGQGLEFLIYFQGNSAPDKSGLPSDRFSAERTGGSVSTLTIQRTQQEDSAVYLCASSSPSSRGLVEAFFGQGTRLTVV.